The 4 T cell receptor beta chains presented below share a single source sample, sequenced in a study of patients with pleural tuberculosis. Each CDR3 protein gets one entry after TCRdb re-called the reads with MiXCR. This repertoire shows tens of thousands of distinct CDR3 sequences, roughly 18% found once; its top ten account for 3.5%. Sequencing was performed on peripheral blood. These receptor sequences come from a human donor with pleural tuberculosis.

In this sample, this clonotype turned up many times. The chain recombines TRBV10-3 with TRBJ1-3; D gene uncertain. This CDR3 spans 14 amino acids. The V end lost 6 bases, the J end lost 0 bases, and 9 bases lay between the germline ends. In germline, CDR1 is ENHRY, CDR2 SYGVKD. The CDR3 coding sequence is TGTGCCATCAGCCCCGAGTACTCTGGAAACACCATATATTTT. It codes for CAISPEYSGNTIYF.

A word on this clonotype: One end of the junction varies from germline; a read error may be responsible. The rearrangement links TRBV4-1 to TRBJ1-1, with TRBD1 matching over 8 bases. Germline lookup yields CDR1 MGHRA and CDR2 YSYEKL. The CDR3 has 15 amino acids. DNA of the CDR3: TGCGTCAGCAGCCAAGACAGGGGAGGGAACACTGGAGCTTTCTTT. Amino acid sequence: CVSSQDRGGNTGAFF.

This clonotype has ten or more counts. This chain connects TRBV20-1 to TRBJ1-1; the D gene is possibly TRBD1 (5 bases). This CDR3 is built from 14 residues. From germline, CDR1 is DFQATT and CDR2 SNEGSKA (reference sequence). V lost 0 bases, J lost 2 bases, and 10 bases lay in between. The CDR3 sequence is CSARDPGINTEAFF. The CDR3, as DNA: TGCAGTGCTAGAGATCCAGGGATTAACACTGAAGCTTTCTTT.

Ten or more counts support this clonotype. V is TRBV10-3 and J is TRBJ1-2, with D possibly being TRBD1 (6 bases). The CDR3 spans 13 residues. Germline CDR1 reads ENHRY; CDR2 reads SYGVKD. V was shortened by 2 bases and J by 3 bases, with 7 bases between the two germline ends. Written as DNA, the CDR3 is TGTGCCATCAGTGAGAACAGGGACTATGGCTACACCTTC. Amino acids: CAISENRDYGYTF.